The next 18 T cell receptor beta chains were all read from a single sample in a study of shared clonotypes between healthy human individuals. The assay was immunoSEQ multiplex PCR, and TCRdb's table has in-frame clones only and misses some. The sample shows over a million clones, approximately 76% of them seen only once. The sample consisted of memory CD4+ T cells sorted from blood. Subset given: CD45RA-negative fraction. The receptor set was obtained from a man aged 18-30 years in good health.

The V call is TRBV27, the J call TRBJ2-1; 9 positions match TRBD1. Germline CDR1 reads MNHEY; CDR2 reads SMNVEV (reference sequence). After removal of 6 bases from V and 5 bases from J, the junction contained 14 bases not matched to a gene. The CDR3 totals 17 residues. CDR3 region: CASSRRQGGTLNNEQFF. DNA for the CDR3: TGTGCCAGCAGCCGGCGACAGGGGGGGACCCTAAACAATGAGCAGTTCTTC.

This rearrangement joins TRBV7-9 to TRBJ2-7; no reliable D call. Trimming took 8 bases from V and 5 from J, leaving 16 bases between them. Germline CDR1 and CDR2: SEHNR and FQNEAQ (reference sequence). The CDR3 is 13 residues long. The CDR3: CASRSSGGHEQYF. The CDR3 DNA is TGTGCCAGCCGCTCCTCCGGTGGGCACGAGCAGTACTTC.

This clone was seen a single time. Additional DNA sequences in this sample encode the identical CDR3. The chain carries TRBV7-2 and TRBJ2-7; D possibly corresponds to TRBD1 (6 bases). The V gene's germline CDR1 is SGHTA and CDR2 FQGNSA. The length of the CDR3 is 12 residues. The germline V and J ends were trimmed by 5 bases and 4 bases, with 9 bases remaining between them. CDR3 region: CASSTGLYEQYF. The CDR3 region has the DNA TGTGCCAGCAGCACAGGGTTGTACGAGCAGTACTTC.

This chain joins TRBV30 and TRBJ2-7; D uncertain. Germline V lookup: CDR1 GTSNPN, CDR2 SVGIG (reference sequence). The CDR3 loop spans 14 amino acids. Trimming stripped 0 bases from V and 0 bases from J, with 9 bases between. CDR3 nucleotides: TGTGCCTGGAGTGTACTCCCGCTCTCCTACGAGCAGTACTTC. As protein: CAWSVLPLSYEQYF.

This clone was seen a single time. This same CDR3 is encoded by further DNA sequences in the sample. The chain carries TRBV18 and TRBJ2-7; TRBD2 agrees at 9 bases. CDR1 and CDR2 from the germline V gene are KGHSH and LQKENI. The length of the CDR3 is 15 residues. The V segment lost 0 bases and the J segment 5 bases; nucleotides outside the gene matches: 5. The CDR3: CASSPPAGGPNEQYF. DNA for the CDR3: TGTGCCAGCTCACCACCGGCGGGAGGGCCGAACGAGCAGTACTTC.

This clone was recorded many times. A much larger clone lies one base from this, so it may be a read error. This specimen includes other DNA sequences encoding the same CDR3. The gene calls are TRBV19 and TRBJ1-5; D perhaps matches TRBD1 (5 bases). V shed 9 bases and J shed 1 base, with 7 bases lying between them. CDR1 and CDR2 from the germline V gene are LNHDA and SQIVND (reference sequence). The CDR3 spans 12 residues. The CDR3 coding sequence is TGTGCCAGCCGGGACAGCAATCAGCCCCAGCATTTT. Residues: CASRDSNQPQHF.

The CDR3: CASSPRDRESGTQYF. The DNA of the CDR3 is TGCGCCAGCAGCCCCCGGGACAGGGAGTCGGGTACGCAGTATTTT. The chain is built from TRBV5-1 and TRBJ2-3; 9 nucleotides align to TRBD1. CDR1 and CDR2 from the germline V gene are SGHRS and YFSETQ. V lost 4 bases, J lost 8 bases, and 11 bases stayed unmatched. The CDR3 consists of 15 residues.

The chain couples TRBV18 to TRBJ2-7; no clear D. The CDR3 covers 14 residues. The germline CDR1 and CDR2 sequences are KGHSH and LQKENI. V shed 0 bases and J shed 2 bases, with 8 bases lying between them. The DNA for the CDR3 is TGTGCCAGCTCACCACCGACCCCTCCCTACGAGCAGTACTTC. Protein sequence: CASSPPTPPYEQYF.

CDR3 bases: TGTGCCAGCAGCTCCCCGGGACTAGCGGGGGGGCACCACGAGCAGTACTTC. Translation: CASSSPGLAGGHHEQYF. This chain joins TRBV7-9 and TRBJ2-7; TRBD2 agrees at 16 bases. Germline assignment: CDR1 SEHNR and CDR2 FQNEAQ (reference sequence). CDR3 size: 17 residues. Trimming removed 4 bases from V and 5 bases from J; junction bases left unmatched: 8.

V gene TRBV5-1 combines with J gene TRBJ2-5; D is undetermined. Germline values: CDR1 SGHRS, CDR2 YFSETQ. Trimming pared 0 bases from V and 0 bases from J, leaving 12 bases between. The CDR3 length is 16 residues. For the CDR3, the DNA is TGCGCCAGCAGCTTGGGTTCGACACCGTACCAAGAGACCCAGTACTTC. Its translation is CASSLGSTPYQETQYF.

This clone has a single count. The chain uses TRBV11-2 and TRBJ1-2; TRBD1 aligns across 8 bases. This CDR3 spans 14 amino acids. Trimming cost V 1 base and J 6 bases; bases outside gene matches: 4. Germline lookup yields CDR1 SGHAT and CDR2 FQNNGV. DNA for the CDR3: TGTGCCAGCAGCTTAGGGACAGGGAATGATGGCTACACCTTC. It specifies CASSLGTGNDGYTF.

Remarks on this clone: The sample holds other DNA sequences that translate to the same CDR3. The CDR3 loop reads CASSEAGGNQPQHF. Here the CDR3 DNA reads TGTGCCAGCAGTGAGGCAGGGGGCAATCAGCCCCAGCATTTT. The V and J genes are TRBV6-1 and TRBJ1-5; the D gene is possibly TRBD1 (6 bases). Germline CDR1 and CDR2: MNHNS and SASEGT. The germline V and J ends were trimmed by 3 bases and 2 bases, with 8 bases remaining between them. This CDR3 has 14 amino acids.

The V gene is TRBV10-3, the J gene TRBJ2-5, with 9 bases aligning to TRBD2. The J call may be incorrect, as the DNA end agrees better with TRBJ2-7. The CDR3 contains 16 residues. Germline V gene lookup returns CDR1 ENHRY and CDR2 SYGVKD. CDR3 nucleotides: TGTGCCATCAGTGAGTCGGCGGGGACTAGCCCTGGCGAGCAGTACTTC. Its translation: CAISESAGTSPGEQYF.

This clone came up a few times. The chain is built from TRBV16 and TRBJ1-6; tentatively, D is TRBD1 (5 bases). The CDR3 loop spans 15 amino acids. CDR1 is KGHSY and CDR2 is FQNENV in the germline V gene. V lost 4 bases to trimming and J lost 7 bases, with 14 bases between them. CDR3 sequence (DNA): TGTGCCAGCAGCCGCGTGGACGGGGGGAATTCACCCCTCCACTTT. This gives the protein CASSRVDGGNSPLHF.

Details on this clone: The sample holds other DNA sequences that translate to the same CDR3. This CDR3 reads CASSETGDSYGYTF. CDR3 bases: TGTGCCAGCAGTGAAACGGGAGACAGCTATGGCTACACCTTC. The chain joins TRBV6-1 to TRBJ1-2, with a possible D match to TRBD1 (5 bases). The CDR3 covers 14 residues. Germline loops: CDR1 MNHNS, CDR2 SASEGT. Trimming removed 2 bases at V and 4 bases at J, with 11 bases between.

This clone was detected only a few times. This chain connects TRBV10-3 to TRBJ1-2; D is possibly TRBD1 (6 bases). This CDR3 is 13 amino acids long. From germline, CDR1 is ENHRY and CDR2 SYGVKD. V shed 4 bases and J shed 6 bases, with 12 bases lying between them. The CDR3 DNA sequence: TGTGCCATCAGTGGGAACTCAGGGGATGGCTACACCTTC. Its protein product is CAISGNSGDGYTF.

This chain uses TRBV7-9 with TRBJ2-4; D may match TRBD1 or TRBD2 (5 bases each). The CDR3 has 15 residues. CDR1 is SEHNR, CDR2 FQNEAQ, per germline (reference sequence). V shed 5 bases and J shed 1 base, with 12 bases lying between them. The CDR3, as DNA: TGTGCCAGCAGCGCTTCCTGGGGGGCCAAAAACATTCAGTACTTC. This encodes CASSASWGAKNIQYF.

This clone was found a few times. This sequence joins TRBV5-1 and TRBJ2-1; D call uncertain. The CDR3 contains 13 residues. Trimming left V 1 base short and J 4 bases short, with 6 bases between. Germline assignment: CDR1 SGHRS and CDR2 YFSETQ. The DNA of the CDR3 is TGCGCCAGCAGCTTGCACGAGTACAATGAGCAGTTCTTC. It translates to CASSLHEYNEQFF. Combining the CDR3 with reference TRBV5-1 and TRBJ2-1 gives the whole variable domain KAGVTQTPRYLIKTRGQQVTLSCSPISGHRSVSWYQQTPGQGLQFLFEYFSETQRNKGNFPGRFSGRQFSNSRSEMNVSTLELGDSALYLCASSLHEYNEQFFGPGTRLTVL.